The 31 T cell receptor beta chains below come from one sample, sequenced in a study of T cell responses to AZD1222 COVID-19 vaccine. Measured with immunoSEQ multiplex PCR; TCRdb has only the in-frame clones, and not every one. Of 100,000 to 110,000 clones listed, about 87% are singletons. This specimen consisted of peripheral blood, obtained on day 0 of AZD1222 vaccination. These receptors were collected from an adult in good health.

The chain joins TRBV10-1 to TRBJ2-5, with D maybe TRBD1 (5 bases). The CDR3 covers 15 residues. V lost 2 bases and J lost 1, with 11 bases in between. Germline CDR1 WNHNN, CDR2 SYGVQD (reference sequence). DNA of the CDR3: TGCGCCAGCAGTGAGCAGGCAGGGCCCCAAGAGACCCAGTACTTC. Translated: CASSEQAGPQETQYF.

This chain joins TRBV11-3 and TRBJ2-2; 8 bases map to TRBD1. The CDR3 totals 15 residues. Germline values: CDR1 SGHNT, CDR2 YENEEA. V shed 3 bases and J 6 bases; nucleotides not matched to a gene: 6. The CDR3 DNA follows: TGTGCCAGCAGCTTTAGACAGGGGTCCCCCGGGGAGCTGTTTTTT. This gives the protein CASSFRQGSPGELFF.

The chain links TRBV27 to TRBJ1-4; no definite D call. The germline V gene encodes CDR1 MNHEY and CDR2 SMNVEV (reference sequence). Trimming shortened V by 3 bases and J by 13 bases, and 15 bases separated the two germline ends. This CDR3 is built from 13 residues. DNA for the CDR3: TGTGCCAGCAGTTTTCGGCCTGGTGGAGGACTGTTTTTT. This codes for CASSFRPGGGLFF.

The CDR3 DNA is TGTGCCAGCAGTCAACGGACTAGCGGGAGCTCCTACAATGAGCAGTTCTTC. Translation gives CASSQRTSGSSYNEQFF. The chain uses TRBV27 and TRBJ2-1, with 13 positions matching TRBD2. CDR3 size: 17 residues. From germline, CDR1 is MNHEY and CDR2 SMNVEV (reference sequence). V gave up 5 bases and J gave up 0 bases; unmatched junction bases: 4.

The chain combines TRBV30 with TRBJ1-4; TRBD1 matches 10 bases. This CDR3 is 13 amino acids long. V dropped 6 bases and J dropped 8; count of bases not matched to a gene: 6. CDR1 is GTSNPN, CDR2 SVGIG, per germline (reference sequence). This CDR3 reads CACRTGGLEKLFF. The CDR3 nucleotides read TGTGCCTGCCGGACAGGGGGTTTGGAAAAACTGTTTTTT.

The chain links TRBV29-1 to TRBJ1-1; 9 nucleotides agree with TRBD1. The germline V gene has CDR1 SQVTM and CDR2 ANQGSEA. The CDR3 contains 13 residues. The V segment lost 7 bases and the J segment 1 base; nucleotides outside the gene matches: 4. CDR3 sequence (DNA): TGCAGCGCCGCGGGACAGGGGAACACTGAAGCTTTCTTT. Its protein is CSAAGQGNTEAFF.

The rearrangement links TRBV6-4 to TRBJ1-2; weak D call: TRBD1 (6 bases). Germline CDR1 MRHNA, CDR2 SNTAGT. The CDR3 length is 14 residues. V was pared by 6 bases and J by 6 bases, with 17 bases between. The CDR3: CASSGSLQGDGYTF. The CDR3 DNA reads as TGTGCCAGCAGCGGCTCTTTACAGGGTGATGGCTACACCTTC.

The chain has TRBV19 and TRBJ2-1; D perhaps matches TRBD1 (6 bases). This CDR3 comprises 14 residues. V lost 6 bases to trimming and J lost 6 bases, with 15 bases between them. The germline gives CDR1 LNHDA, CDR2 SQIVND (reference sequence). In DNA, the CDR3 is TGTGCCAGTAGAGGGGGTTATGCAGGCAATGAGCAGTTCTTC. It encodes CASRGGYAGNEQFF.

The rearrangement links TRBV18 to TRBJ1-5; D is possibly TRBD1 (5 bases). Trimming removed 3 bases from V and 2 bases from J, with 8 bases in between. The CDR3 runs to 14 residues. Looked up from germline, CDR1 is KGHSH and CDR2 is LQKENI. The CDR3 coding sequence is TGTGCCAGCTCACCGGGGGGTGGCAATCAGCCCCAGCATTTT. This codes for CASSPGGGNQPQHF.

The chain is built from TRBV11-2 and TRBJ1-3; D uncertain. The CDR3 has 14 amino acids. CDR1 is SGHAT and CDR2 is FQNNGV in the germline V gene. The ends were cut back, 5 bases at V and 4 bases at J, with 12 bases in the middle. CDR3 protein: CASSPVTGGNTIYF. CDR3 bases: TGTGCCAGCAGCCCCGTCACCGGGGGAAACACCATATATTTT.

The chain has TRBV28 and TRBJ1-6, with D maybe TRBD1 (5 bases). Trimming left V 8 bases short and J 13 bases short, with 21 bases between. Germline V lookup: CDR1 MDHEN, CDR2 SYDVKM. The CDR3 sequence is 14 residues long. The CDR3 is CASRGPQPLFPLHF. The DNA for the CDR3 is TGTGCCAGCCGGGGACCCCAGCCACTTTTTCCCCTCCACTTT.

The chain recombines TRBV7-2 with TRBJ2-2, with D unresolved. CDR1 is SGHTA, CDR2 FQGNSA, per germline. The V end lost 1 base, the J end lost 1 base, and 1 base lay between the germline ends. This CDR3 has 13 amino acids. For the CDR3, the DNA is TGTGCCAGCAGCTTAGGGAACACCGGGGAGCTGTTTTTT. Protein: CASSLGNTGELFF. The variable domain in full, with the rest retrieved from reference TRBV7-2 and TRBJ2-2, is GAGVSQSPSNKVTEKGKDVELRCDPISGHTALYWYRQSLGQGLEFLIYFQGNSAPDKSGLPSDRFSAERTGGSVSTLTIQRTQQEDSAVYLCASSLGNTGELFFGEGSRLTVL.

The rearrangement uses TRBV10-3 and TRBJ1-2; no clear D gene. Germline assignment: CDR1 ENHRY and CDR2 SYGVKD. This CDR3 is built from 11 residues. V was pared by 3 bases and J by 7 bases, with 6 bases between. CDR3 bases: TGTGCCATCAGTGACGAGGGTGGCTACACCTTC. This gives the protein CAISDEGGYTF.

The rearrangement joins TRBV27 to TRBJ2-7; D gene ambiguous. V gave up 6 bases and J gave up 4 bases, with 7 bases separating them. The CDR3 is made up of 11 amino acids. The V gene's germline CDR1 is MNHEY and CDR2 SMNVEV (reference sequence). The CDR3 loop reads CASRPPYEQYF. In nucleotides, the CDR3 is TGTGCCAGCAGACCCCCATACGAGCAGTACTTC.

The chain is built from TRBV30 and TRBJ1-1; a weak D match, TRBD1 (5 bases). The V end was cut by 4 bases, the J end by 10 bases, with 13 bases between. Germline CDR1 and CDR2: GTSNPN and SVGIG (reference sequence). The CDR3 is 11 residues long. The CDR3 DNA reads TGTGCCTGGACGGAGCAGGGAGGAGCTTTCTTT. This codes for CAWTEQGGAFF.

The chain recombines TRBV11-2 with TRBJ2-7; D gene unclear. Trimming removed 2 bases at V and 4 bases at J, with 21 bases between. The CDR3 runs 17 residues. Germline V gene lookup returns CDR1 SGHAT and CDR2 FQNNGV. Here the CDR3 DNA reads TGTGCCAGCAGCTTACCCACCCTGCTCGGTCTTCCATACGAGCAGTACTTC. The encoded protein is CASSLPTLLGLPYEQYF.

V is TRBV19 and J is TRBJ2-5; 9 nucleotides agree with TRBD2. The CDR3 spans 14 residues. The V segment lost 4 bases and the J segment 5 bases; nucleotides outside the gene matches: 5. Germline V gene data show CDR1 as LNHDA and CDR2 as SQIVND (reference sequence). For the CDR3, the DNA is TGTGCCAGTAGTAGCGGGAGGGCCGCGGAGACCCAGTACTTC. Translating gives CASSSGRAAETQYF.

The rearrangement links TRBV11-2 to TRBJ2-7; 11 bases are shared with TRBD1. Trimming removed 5 bases from V and 3 bases from J; junction bases left unmatched: 3. Germline assignment: CDR1 SGHAT and CDR2 FQNNGV. CDR3 length: 14 amino acids. Here the CDR3 reads CASSAGTGGYEQYF. In nucleotides, the CDR3 is TGTGCCAGCAGCGCCGGGACAGGGGGCTACGAGCAGTACTTC. The complete variable domain, with remaining parts taken from reference TRBV11-2 and TRBJ2-7, reads EAGVAQSPRYKIIEKRQSVAFWCNPISGHATLYWYQQILGQGPKLLIQFQNNGVVDDSQLPKDRFSAERLKGVDSTLKIQPAKLEDSAVYLCASSAGTGGYEQYFGPGTRLTVT.

The genes are TRBV7-2 and TRBJ2-7; the D gene is possibly TRBD1 (6 bases). Germline V gives CDR1 SGHTA, CDR2 FQGNSA. This CDR3 spans 14 amino acids. V was shortened by 2 bases and J by 2 bases, with 10 bases between the two germline ends. CDR3 region: CASSLQQGPYEQYF. The CDR3, as DNA: TGTGCCAGCAGCTTACAACAGGGCCCCTACGAGCAGTACTTC.

The rearrangement uses TRBV2 and TRBJ1-5; no firm D call. The CDR3 has 14 residues. Between the trimmed V and J ends, which lost 0 bases and 2 bases, there was a span of 5 bases. Looked up from germline, CDR1 is SNHLY and CDR2 is FYNNEI. The CDR3 region is CASSEAAGNQPQHF. In nucleotides, the CDR3 is TGTGCCAGCAGTGAAGCGGCAGGCAATCAGCCCCAGCATTTT.

This chain uses TRBV4-2 with TRBJ1-1; 9 bases match TRBD1. This CDR3 is built from 15 residues. Germline trimming cut 4 bases from V and 1 base from J; bases unmatched to any gene: 4. Germline V gene data show CDR1 as LGHNA and CDR2 as YNFKEQ. For the CDR3, the DNA is TGTGCCAGCAGCCCAGGACAGGGGCGGAACACTGAAGCTTTCTTT. Amino acid sequence: CASSPGQGRNTEAFF.

The chain recombines TRBV12-3 or TRBV12-4 with TRBJ1-1; 7 nucleotides line up with TRBD1. The CDR3 runs 11 residues. V shed 7 bases, J shed 11 bases, and the junction held 7 bases outside the gene matches. The chain's CDR3 is CASTSTGSAFF. CDR3 nucleotide sequence: TGTGCCAGCACCTCGACAGGGTCCGCTTTCTTT.

This clone was found once. The genes are TRBV19 and TRBJ2-1, with 14 bases fitting TRBD2. Trimming took 7 bases from V and 8 from J; bases not matched to a gene: 10. The germline V gene has CDR1 LNHDA and CDR2 SQIVND (reference sequence). The CDR3 is 16 amino acids. In DNA, the CDR3 is TGTGCCAGTACGTCTTTGACTAGCGGGAGGGCCCATGAGCAGTTCTTC. Translated, it gives CASTSLTSGRAHEQFF.

The V gene is TRBV10-3, the J gene TRBJ1-2, with 10 bases identical to TRBD1. CDR1 and CDR2 from the germline V gene are ENHRY and SYGVKD. Losses at the gene ends were 7 bases for V and 0 bases for J; bases not matched to a gene: 5. This CDR3 is 15 amino acids long. CDR3 protein: CAIIGQGDANYGYTF. CDR3 coding DNA: TGTGCCATCATCGGACAGGGGGATGCTAACTATGGCTACACCTTC.

V is TRBV4-3 and J is TRBJ2-1; D is uncertain. V was trimmed by 3 bases and J by 9 bases, leaving 3 bases between them. The CDR3 is made up of 10 amino acids. Germline loops: CDR1 LGHNA, CDR2 YSLEER. CDR3 bases: TGCGCCAGCAGCCAGGGTGAGCAGTTCTTC. Translation: CASSQGEQFF.

The V and J genes are TRBV13 and TRBJ2-3; 10 bases agree with TRBD2. V was clipped by 5 bases and J by 6 bases; unmatched bases: 5. The CDR3 spans 14 residues. Germline lookup yields CDR1 PRHDT and CDR2 FYEKMQ (reference sequence). CDR3 in DNA: TGTGCCAGCAGCCCTCCGGGACTAGCGGATACGCAGTATTTT. It codes for CASSPPGLADTQYF.

This clone was detected once. V gene TRBV18 combines with J gene TRBJ1-2; unclear D gene. Trimming took 2 bases from V and 2 from J, leaving 6 bases between them. Germline V gene lookup returns CDR1 KGHSH and CDR2 LQKENI. The CDR3 has 13 amino acids. The chain's CDR3 is CASSPNQNYGYTF. CDR3 in DNA: TGTGCCAGCTCACCAAACCAGAACTATGGCTACACCTTC. Full variable domain (outside the CDR3, taken from reference TRBV18 and TRBJ1-2): NAGVMQNPRHLVRRRGQEARLRCSPMKGHSHVYWYRQLPEEGLKFMVYLQKENIIDESGMPKERFSAEFPKEGPSILRIQQVVRGDSAAYFCASSPNQNYGYTFGSGTRLTVV.

This clone was recorded once. The CDR3 coding sequence is TGTGCCTGGAGTCAAGACGGTGGGGAGACCCAGTACTTC. The encoded protein is CAWSQDGGETQYF. The rearrangement links TRBV30 to TRBJ2-5, with D unclear. V was shortened by 2 bases and J by 5 bases, with 12 bases between the two germline ends. This CDR3 is built from 13 residues. Looked up from germline, CDR1 is GTSNPN and CDR2 is SVGIG (reference sequence).

This clone was observed a few times. The chain uses TRBV5-4 and TRBJ2-5, with D unresolved. The CDR3 contains 13 residues. Germline V CDR1 and CDR2: SGHNT, YYREEE (reference sequence). The germline V and J ends were trimmed by 5 bases and 2 bases, with 10 bases remaining between them. The CDR3 DNA follows: TGTGCCAGCAGGTGGTATTCGCAAGAGACCCAGTACTTC. Translated: CASRWYSQETQYF.

V gene TRBV21-1 combines with J gene TRBJ1-5. TRBV21-1 is assigned pseudogene status. The CDR3 has 14 residues. CDR3 amino acids: CASSKEGGSGPQHF. Here the CDR3 DNA reads TGTGCCAGCAGCAAAGAGGGAGGGTCCGGGCCCCAGCATTTT.

The rearrangement links TRBV9 to TRBJ1-3; D possibly corresponds to TRBD1 (5 bases). The CDR3 sequence is 17 residues long. Trimming shortened V by 0 bases and J by 0 bases, and 13 bases separated the two germline ends. CDR1 is SGDLS and CDR2 is YYNGEE in the germline V gene. In DNA form, the CDR3 reads TGTGCCAGCAGCGTAGCGGCAGGGACTATCTCTGGAAACACCATATATTTT. Residues: CASSVAAGTISGNTIYF. The full variable domain, with the rest looked up from reference TRBV9 and TRBJ1-3, is DSGVTQTPKHLITATGQRVTLRCSPRSGDLSVYWYQQSLDQGLQFLIQYYNGEERAKGNILERFSAQQFPDLHSELNLSSLELGDSALYFCASSVAAGTISGNTIYFGEGSWLTVV.